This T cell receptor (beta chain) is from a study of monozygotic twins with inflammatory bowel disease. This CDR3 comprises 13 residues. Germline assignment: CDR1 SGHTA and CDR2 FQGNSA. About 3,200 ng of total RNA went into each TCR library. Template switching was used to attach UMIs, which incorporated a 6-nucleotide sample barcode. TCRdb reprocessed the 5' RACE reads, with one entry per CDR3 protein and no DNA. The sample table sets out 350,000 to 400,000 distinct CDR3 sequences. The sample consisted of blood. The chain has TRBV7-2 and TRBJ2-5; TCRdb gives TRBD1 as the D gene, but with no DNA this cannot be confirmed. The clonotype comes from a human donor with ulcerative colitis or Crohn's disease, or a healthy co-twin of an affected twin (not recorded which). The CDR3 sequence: CASSRDRQETQYF.